Presented here are 21 T cell receptor beta chains from one specimen sequenced in a study of beta chain features in type 1 diabetes. Expressed TCRB transcripts were sequenced because the entire RNA isolate underwent reverse transcription. Some clones are missing from TCRdb's copy, which holds only in-frame ones; the method was immunoSEQ multiplex PCR. The table records roughly 400,000 clones, approximately 15% of them present only once. Sequencing was performed on naive CD4+ T cells from blood. The receptors stem from a man in his thirties or forties in good health.

DNA of the CDR3: TGTGCCAGCAGCCCTCAGCAAGATACGCAGTATTTT. Amino acid sequence: CASSPQQDTQYF. V and J are TRBV9 and TRBJ2-3; D is uncertain. Trimming shortened V by 4 bases and J by 5 bases, and 8 bases separated the two germline ends. The CDR3 length is 12 residues. CDR1 SGDLS and CDR2 YYNGEE come from the germline V gene. Full variable domain (outside the CDR3, taken from reference TRBV9 and TRBJ2-3): DSGVTQTPKHLITATGQRVTLRCSPRSGDLSVYWYQQSLDQGLQFLIQYYNGEERAKGNILERFSAQQFPDLHSELNLSSLELGDSALYFCASSPQQDTQYFGPGTRLTVL.

J is TRBJ2-1 and V is TRBV9, with D tentatively TRBD1 (5 bases). Looked up from germline, CDR1 is SGDLS and CDR2 is YYNGEE. Trimming pared 0 bases from V and 3 bases from J, leaving 10 bases between. This CDR3 region has 15 residues. The CDR3 DNA follows: TGTGCCAGCAGCGTAGAGTCAGGGAACTACAATGAGCAGTTCTTC. As protein: CASSVESGNYNEQFF. The full variable domain, completed using reference TRBV9 and TRBJ2-1, is DSGVTQTPKHLITATGQRVTLRCSPRSGDLSVYWYQQSLDQGLQFLIQYYNGEERAKGNILERFSAQQFPDLHSELNLSSLELGDSALYFCASSVESGNYNEQFFGPGTRLTVL.

This chain joins TRBV7-2 and TRBJ2-5; 11 bases match TRBD2. The CDR3 consists of 16 residues. V was clipped by 2 bases and J by 2 bases; unmatched bases: 4. CDR1 and CDR2 from the germline V gene are SGHTA and FQGNSA. CDR3 in DNA: TGTGCCAGCAGCTTATCCGGGACTAGCGGTCAAGAGACCCAGTACTTC. It is translated as CASSLSGTSGQETQYF. Full variable domain (remainder filled in from reference TRBV7-2 and TRBJ2-5): GAGVSQSPSNKVTEKGKDVELRCDPISGHTALYWYRQSLGQGLEFLIYFQGNSAPDKSGLPSDRFSAERTGGSVSTLTIQRTQQEDSAVYLCASSLSGTSGQETQYFGPGTRLLVL.

This clone has more than one count but fewer than ten. The chain employs TRBV9 and TRBJ2-7, with TRBD1 matching over 7 bases. V dropped 2 bases and J dropped 0; count of bases not matched to a gene: 2. The CDR3 contains 14 residues. Per the germline V gene, CDR1 is SGDLS and CDR2 is YYNGEE. The CDR3 loop is CASSVGTDSYEQYF. The CDR3 bases are TGTGCCAGCAGCGTCGGGACAGACTCCTACGAGCAGTACTTC.

A note on this clone: The same CDR3 also results from other DNA sequences found in this sample. The V call is TRBV29-1, the J call TRBJ1-1; D uncertain. CDR3 length equals 13 residues. From germline, CDR1 is SQVTM and CDR2 ANQGSEA. The germline V and J ends were trimmed by 4 bases and 0 bases, with 9 bases remaining between them. CDR3 coding DNA: TGCAGCGTTGTGCGGCAGCTGAACACTGAAGCTTTCTTT. Residues: CSVVRQLNTEAFF.

This clone has a handful of counts. The V call is TRBV18, the J call TRBJ2-4; D is possibly TRBD2 (5 bases). This CDR3 spans 17 amino acids. With 3 bases removed from V and 0 bases from J, the gap between germline ends came to 15 bases. Germline loops: CDR1 KGHSH, CDR2 LQKENI. The CDR3 bases are TGTGCCAGCTCACCGATGGAGGCACGACTAGCCAAAAACATTCAGTACTTC. Amino acids: CASSPMEARLAKNIQYF.

This chain joins TRBV7-9 and TRBJ2-3, with TRBD2 matching 7 bases. CDR1 is SEHNR, CDR2 FQNEAQ, per germline (reference sequence). V gave up 7 bases and J gave up 6 bases; unmatched junction bases: 7. There are 13 residues in the CDR3. DNA for the CDR3: TGTGCCAGCAATGAGCGGGGTAGTGATACGCAGTATTTT. Translated, it gives CASNERGSDTQYF.

This clone was recorded a few times. The chain combines TRBV7-8 with TRBJ2-7; 8 bases are a match to TRBD2. Germline assignment: CDR1 SGHVS and CDR2 FQNEAQ. The CDR3 spans 15 residues. Losses at the gene ends were 2 bases for V and 3 bases for J; bases not matched to a gene: 6. The CDR3 DNA is TGTGCCAGCAGCTTAAACCGCGGGAGGAGCTACGAGCAGTACGTC. It encodes CASSLNRGRSYEQYV.

The chain combines TRBV4-3 with TRBJ2-3; tentatively, D is TRBD1 or TRBD2 (5 bases each). Deletions cut 0 bases from V and 5 bases from J, with 15 bases between. The CDR3 consists of 16 residues. CDR1 and CDR2 (germline): LGHNA, YSLEER. Written as DNA, the CDR3 is TGCGCCAGCAGCCAAGAACCGGGACGAAGGTTAGATACGCAGTATTTT. Amino acids: CASSQEPGRRLDTQYF.

The chain couples TRBV4-2 to TRBJ2-3, with 9 nucleotides matching TRBD2. Germline CDR1 LGHNA, CDR2 YNFKEQ. This CDR3 is 16 amino acids long. The V segment lost 3 bases and the J segment 6 bases; nucleotides outside the gene matches: 10. As DNA, the CDR3 is TGTGCCAGCAGCCAGCCTCGGGCGGGAGGGCCGGATACGCAGTATTTT. Encoded protein: CASSQPRAGGPDTQYF.

The chain carries TRBV2 and TRBJ2-2; no definite D call. This CDR3 region has 12 residues. The germline V gene encodes CDR1 SNHLY and CDR2 FYNNEI. Trimming stripped 3 bases from V and 13 bases from J, with 12 bases between. The CDR3 loop is CASSDSNSRLFF. The DNA for the CDR3 is TGTGCCAGCAGTGATTCGAACTCAAGGCTGTTTTTT.

This clone was found a few times. V is TRBV7-3 and J is TRBJ2-6; maybe TRBD1 (5 bases). This CDR3 region has 14 residues. The germline V gene has CDR1 SGHTA and CDR2 FQGTGA. The V end lost 6 bases, the J end lost 4 bases, and 10 bases lay between the germline ends. CDR3 region: CASSRGAGANVLTF. The CDR3 nucleotides read TGTGCCAGCAGTAGGGGCGCCGGGGCCAACGTCCTGACTTTC.

The chain uses TRBV5-1 and TRBJ2-5, with 10 bases aligning to TRBD2. There are 16 residues in the CDR3. With 1 base clipped from V and 1 base from J, the junction kept 4 bases outside the gene matches. Per the germline V gene, CDR1 is SGHRS and CDR2 is YFSETQ. Written as DNA, the CDR3 is TGCGCCAGCAGCTTGAACCTAGCGGGGGCCCAAGAGACCCAGTACTTC. This gives the protein CASSLNLAGAQETQYF.

The chain employs TRBV7-2 and TRBJ2-5; D may be TRBD1 (6 bases). The CDR3 covers 15 residues. In germline, CDR1 is SGHTA, CDR2 FQGNSA. Trimming removed 5 bases at V and 1 base at J, with 14 bases between. The CDR3 spells CASSPHGDTQETQYF. CDR3 DNA: TGTGCCAGCAGCCCCCATGGGGACACCCAAGAGACCCAGTACTTC.

Of note for this clone: The junction departs from germline at one end; a sequencing error may be responsible. This chain joins TRBV7-9 and TRBJ2-7; D could derive from TRBD1 or TRBD2 (6 bases each). Germline V lookup: CDR1 SEHNR, CDR2 FQNEAQ (reference sequence). CDR3 length equals 13 residues. The CDR3 nucleotides are TGTGCCAACAGCAAAGGGGGGACCTACGAGCAGTACTTC. Amino acid sequence: CANSKGGTYEQYF.

This clone appeared a few times. The chain uses TRBV18 and TRBJ2-1, with 8 bases aligning to TRBD1. The CDR3 extends over 17 amino acids. After removal of 3 bases from V and 2 bases from J, the junction contained 9 bases not matched to a gene. CDR1 KGHSH and CDR2 LQKENI come from the germline V gene. The CDR3 coding sequence is TGTGCCAGCTCACCCCAGGGGGGACAGGTTCCCTACAATGAGCAGTTCTTC. This translates into CASSPQGGQVPYNEQFF.

J is TRBJ2-5 and V is TRBV19; D might be TRBD2 (6 bases). This CDR3 is 16 amino acids long. Germline CDR1 and CDR2: LNHDA and SQIVND (reference sequence). Trimming removed 4 bases at V and 5 bases at J, with 20 bases between. The CDR3 protein is CASSTLVARESETQYF. The CDR3 DNA follows: TGTGCCAGTAGTACCCTGGTGGCCCGGGAGTCGGAGACCCAGTACTTC.

The genes are TRBV5-4 and TRBJ2-7, with 12 nucleotides matching TRBD1. CDR3 length equals 18 residues. Germline-derived CDR1 and CDR2 are SGHNT and YYREEE (reference sequence). V shed 3 bases, J shed 6 bases, and the junction held 16 bases outside the gene matches. CDR3 sequence: CASSSGQGADRSRGEQYV. For the CDR3, the DNA is TGTGCCAGCAGCTCGGGACAGGGGGCCGACCGTTCCAGGGGCGAGCAGTACGTC.

The chain recombines TRBV9 with TRBJ2-5; D remains unclear. The germline gives CDR1 SGDLS, CDR2 YYNGEE. The CDR3 contains 13 residues. Trimming left V 3 bases short and J 5 bases short, with 11 bases between. The CDR3, as DNA: TGTGCCAGCAGCGGACGTGGGCAGGAGACCCAGTACTTC. This sequence encodes CASSGRGQETQYF.

This clone was found a few times. The rearrangement links TRBV5-4 to TRBJ2-5, with D perhaps matching TRBD1 (5 bases). Germline CDR1 SGHNT, CDR2 YYREEE (reference sequence). The V end was cut by 4 bases, the J end by 1 base, with 14 bases between. This CDR3 is 15 amino acids long. CDR3 sequence reads: CASSPKGHAQETQYF. The CDR3 DNA sequence: TGTGCCAGCAGCCCTAAAGGACACGCCCAAGAGACCCAGTACTTC.

The chain has TRBV9 and TRBJ1-2; a possible D gene is TRBD1 (6 bases). V lost 0 bases and J lost 4, with 13 bases in between. This CDR3 contains 15 residues. CDR1 and CDR2 (germline): SGDLS, YYNGEE. DNA of the CDR3: TGTGCCAGCAGCGTAGGAAGGGGGTCTGGCTATGGCTACACCTTC. Translation: CASSVGRGSGYGYTF.